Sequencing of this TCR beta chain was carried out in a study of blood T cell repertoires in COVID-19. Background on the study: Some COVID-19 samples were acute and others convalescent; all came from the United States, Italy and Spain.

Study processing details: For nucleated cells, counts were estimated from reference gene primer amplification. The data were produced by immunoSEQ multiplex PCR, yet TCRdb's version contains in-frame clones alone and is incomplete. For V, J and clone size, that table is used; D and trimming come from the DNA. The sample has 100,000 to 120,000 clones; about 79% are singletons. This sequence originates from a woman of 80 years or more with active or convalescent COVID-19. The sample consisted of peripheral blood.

CDR3 in DNA: TGTGCCAGCAGCTTAGAACTAGCGGGAGCGAGCTCCTACGAGCAGTACTTC. Translated, it gives CASSLELAGASSYEQYF. J is TRBJ2-7 and V is TRBV11-3, with TRBD2 identical over 11 bases. From germline, CDR1 is SGHNT and CDR2 YENEEA. CDR3 length: 17 amino acids. V lost 0 bases and J lost 0; bases outside the gene matches: 4.